What follows is one TCR beta chain and its context. This CDR3 has 13 residues. The ends were cut back, 4 bases at V and 6 bases at J, with 14 bases in the middle. Germline V lookup: CDR1 SQVTM, CDR2 ANQGSEA. Unique molecular identifiers were incorporated during preparation of the TCRbeta library. Via MiXCR, TCRdb re-called the PCR reads, giving one row per CDR3 protein. Here the sample spans 490,000 or so distinct CDR3 sequences, roughly an eighth being singletons. The data derive from a study of T-cell reconstitution after alpha-beta-depleted transplantation in children. Here the sequenced sample was PBMCs from the stem cell graft donor, taken from the stem cell graft. V is TRBV29-1 and J is TRBJ2-3; possibly TRBD2 for D (6 bases). The clonotype originates from a human donor who donated a stem cell graft to a child with combined immunodeficiency. The CDR3 sequence: CSVALPGRDTQYF. CDR3 bases: TGCAGCGTTGCCCTACCGGGGAGGGATACGCAGTATTTT.